Below, 18 T cell receptor beta chains from the same sample are listed, as sequenced in a study of cytomegalovirus exposure and HLA in healthy donors. Researchers ran the PCR with 60 Vbeta and 13 Jbeta primers. Sequencing used immunoSEQ multiplex PCR; TCRdb keeps in-frame clones, though not all of them. The data contain more than 140,000 clones, approximately 84% of them singletons. The sequencing sample was made of PBMCs. These receptors were taken from a woman aged 40 to 50 in good health and CMV-seronegative.

CDR3 sequence reads: CAISESAGARQPQHF. CDR3 sequence (DNA): TGTGCCATCAGTGAGTCGGCGGGGGCTCGGCAGCCCCAGCATTTT. This chain uses TRBV10-3 with TRBJ1-5; D possibly corresponds to TRBD1 (6 bases). Germline loops: CDR1 ENHRY, CDR2 SYGVKD. V was clipped by 0 bases and J by 7 bases, with 13 bases between them. CDR3 length: 15 residues.

The chain employs TRBV21-1 and TRBJ2-7; the listed D gene, TRBD2, was not tested against the DNA. TRBV21-1 counts as a pseudogene. The CDR3 loop spans 18 amino acids. CDR3 protein: CASTHPGTSGRGSYEQYF. The CDR3 DNA reads as TGTGCCAGCACCCATCCCGGGACTAGCGGGCGTGGCTCCTACGAGCAGTACTTC.

V gene TRBV1 combines with J gene TRBJ2-1; the table's D gene call, TRBD1, was not cross checked with the DNA. TRBV1 is a pseudogene locus. The CDR3 spans 21 residues. CDR3 in amino acids: CTSSQDEEGNKGDRAFNEQFF. As DNA, the CDR3 is TGCACCAGCAGCCAAGATGAAGAAGGAAACAAGGGGGACAGGGCCTTCAATGAGCAGTTCTTC.

The DNA for the CDR3 is TGCAGTGTCCCCGGCTATGGCTACACCTTC. Its protein is CSVPGYGYTF. The J gene is TRBJ1-2, the V gene TRBV20-1; D gene unclear. Germline loops: CDR1 DFQATT, CDR2 SNEGSKA (reference sequence). Trimming removed 7 bases from V and 4 bases from J, with 7 bases in between. CDR3 size: 10 residues.

The rearrangement links TRBV18 to TRBJ1-3, with D possibly matching TRBD1 (5 bases). The length of the CDR3 is 16 residues. Germline CDR1 and CDR2: KGHSH and LQKENI. V shed 3 bases and J shed 0 bases, with 12 bases lying between them. CDR3 sequence: CASSPSQGSSGNTIYF. DNA for the CDR3: TGTGCCAGCTCACCCTCTCAGGGCTCCTCTGGAAACACCATATATTTT. Together with reference TRBV18 and TRBJ1-3, the CDR3 gives the full variable domain: NAGVMQNPRHLVRRRGQEARLRCSPMKGHSHVYWYRQLPEEGLKFMVYLQKENIIDESGMPKERFSAEFPKEGPSILRIQQVVRGDSAAYFCASSPSQGSSGNTIYFGEGSWLTVV.

The chain is built from TRBV7-9 and TRBJ2-5, with 8 bases matching TRBD2. This CDR3 region has 14 residues. J gave up 5 bases and V 5 bases, and 7 bases lay outside the gene matches. CDR1 and CDR2 (germline): SEHNR, FQNEAQ (reference sequence). The CDR3 region has the DNA TGTGCCAGCAGCCACCCGGGACTAGTGGAGACCCAGTACTTC. It translates to CASSHPGLVETQYF.

The chain combines TRBV27 with TRBJ2-7, with D perhaps TRBD2 (6 bases). Germline V gene lookup returns CDR1 MNHEY and CDR2 SMNVEV (reference sequence). This CDR3 spans 12 amino acids. Trimming stripped 8 bases from V and 7 bases from J, with 15 bases between. CDR3 DNA sequence: TGTGCCAGCGGGGACTTTATTCATGAGCAGTACTTC. This encodes CASGDFIHEQYF.

The J gene is TRBJ1-6, the V gene TRBV7-9; D not certain. The CDR3 spans 13 residues. Trimming pared 3 bases from V and 9 bases from J, leaving 9 bases between. CDR1 is SEHNR, CDR2 FQNEAQ, per germline (reference sequence). CDR3 nucleotide sequence: TGTGCCAGCAGCTTTGCGGGTGGTTCACCCCTCCACTTT. Protein: CASSFAGGSPLHF.

The J gene is TRBJ2-3, the V gene TRBV7-9; a possible D gene is TRBD1 (6 bases). The CDR3 consists of 12 residues. Germline V gene sequence: CDR1 SEHNR, CDR2 FQNEAQ (reference sequence). V lost 4 bases to trimming and J lost 10 bases, with 12 bases between them. This CDR3 is CASSSTGTSQYF. The CDR3 DNA is TGTGCCAGCAGCTCGACCGGGACATCGCAGTATTTT.

The chain uses TRBV5-5 and TRBJ1-2; D gene uncertain. The CDR3 spans 15 residues. Germline CDR1 reads SGHKS; CDR2 reads YYEKEE (reference sequence). V was shortened by 0 bases and J by 6 bases, with 15 bases between the two germline ends. CDR3 amino acids: CASSLEAGFWNGYTF. Here the CDR3 DNA reads TGTGCCAGCAGCTTGGAAGCAGGATTTTGGAATGGCTACACCTTC.

This rearrangement joins TRBV6-1 to TRBJ1-2, with 8 bases aligning to TRBD1. The CDR3 spans 14 residues. Per the germline V gene, CDR1 is MNHNS and CDR2 is SASEGT. With 4 bases clipped from V and 5 bases from J, the junction kept 6 bases outside the gene matches. The CDR3 DNA reads as TGTGCCAGCAGTGGTATGGACAGGGTATATGGCTACACCTTC. Translated: CASSGMDRVYGYTF.

This clone was observed a handful of times. The chain links TRBV5-1 to TRBJ2-7; 13 bases line up with TRBD2. The germline gives CDR1 SGHRS, CDR2 YFSETQ. CDR3 length: 16 amino acids. The junction had 3 bases not matched to a gene; V was cut back by 0 bases and J by 3 bases. CDR3 region: CASSLEGLAGDYEQYF. The CDR3 region has the DNA TGCGCCAGCAGCTTGGAAGGACTAGCGGGAGACTACGAGCAGTACTTC.

The chain joins TRBV27 to TRBJ2-1; D might be TRBD2 (5 bases). The CDR3 loop spans 14 amino acids. V lost 5 bases to trimming and J lost 4 bases, with 12 bases between them. CDR1 and CDR2 from the germline V gene are MNHEY and SMNVEV (reference sequence). Here the CDR3 DNA reads TGTGCCAGCAGTGGAGGAGTCTTATACAATGAGCAGTTCTTC. Its translation: CASSGGVLYNEQFF.

The CDR3 DNA follows: TGTGCCAGCAGTACTCCCGGGACTAGCGGGATTTTGACCCAGTACTTC. Its protein product is CASSTPGTSGILTQYF. The V call is TRBV28, the J call TRBJ2-5; 13 nucleotides agree with TRBD2. The CDR3 sequence is 16 residues long. Germline CDR1 MDHEN, CDR2 SYDVKM. V lost 5 bases to trimming and J lost 7 bases; unmatched junction nucleotides: 10.

The CDR3 nucleotides read TGTGCCAGCCGCAGTATAGCGGGACTCACAGATACGCAGTATTTT. Translated: CASRSIAGLTDTQYF. The rearrangement uses TRBV2 and TRBJ2-3; TRBD2 aligns across 8 bases. This CDR3 contains 15 residues. Germline values: CDR1 SNHLY, CDR2 FYNNEI. V trimming: 8 bases; J trimming: 2 bases; junction bases outside the gene matches: 9. Looking up the rest from reference TRBV2 and TRBJ2-3 gives the full variable domain: EPEVTQTPSHQVTQMGQEVILRCVPISNHLYFYWYRQILGQKVEFLVSFYNNEISEKSEIFDDQFSVERPDGSNFTLKIRSTKLEDSAMYFCASRSIAGLTDTQYFGPGTRLTVL.

The rearrangement joins TRBV9 to TRBJ2-5; D may be TRBD2 (6 bases). V dropped 0 bases and J dropped 5 bases, with 11 bases sitting between them. Germline lookup yields CDR1 SGDLS and CDR2 YYNGEE. There are 14 residues in the CDR3. Here the CDR3 reads CASSVEVGGETQYF. The DNA of the CDR3 is TGTGCCAGCAGCGTAGAGGTAGGAGGGGAGACCCAGTACTTC.

The gene calls are TRBV5-6 and TRBJ1-1; D is undetermined. V lost 3 bases to trimming and J lost 2 bases, with 2 bases between them. Germline CDR1 is SGHDT and CDR2 is YYEEEE. This CDR3 has 11 amino acids. In DNA form, the CDR3 reads TGTGCCAGCAGCTCAAACACTGAAGCTTTCTTT. It specifies CASSSNTEAFF. Together with reference TRBV5-6 and TRBJ1-1, the CDR3 gives the full variable domain: DAGVTQSPTHLIKTRGQQVTLRCSPKSGHDTVSWYQQALGQGPQFIFQYYEEEERQRGNFPDRFSGHQFPNYSSELNVNALLLGDSALYLCASSSNTEAFFGQGTRLTVV.

This chain connects TRBV6-6 to TRBJ2-1; possibly TRBD2 for D (5 bases). The CDR3 consists of 16 residues. CDR1 MNHNY and CDR2 SVGAGI come from the germline V gene (reference sequence). The germline V and J ends were trimmed by 2 bases and 0 bases, with 11 bases remaining between them. The CDR3 nucleotides read TGTGCCAGCAGTTACCCTCTGGGGAGCTCCTACAATGAGCAGTTCTTC. This codes for CASSYPLGSSYNEQFF.